This TCR beta chain derives from a study of graft-versus-host responses after intestinal transplantation. Turning to the study itself: Grafts were multivisceral, liver-intestinal, or isolated intestinal. All recipients got anti-thymocyte globulin induction, then tacrolimus and steroids for around three years.

On this clone: Its antigen is as yet unknown.

Libraries were prepared by immunoSEQ multiplex PCR; TCRdb keeps only in-frame clonotypes and omits some of them. This sample yields 28,000 or so clones, of which about 79% are seen a single time; 15% to 20% belongs to the top ten. The CDR3 extends over 14 amino acids. Germline assignment: CDR1 KGHSH and CDR2 LQKENI. The V and J ends lost 4 bases and 4 bases, in that order; junction bases with no gene match: 3. This rearrangement joins TRBV18 to TRBJ2-7; 11 bases match TRBD2. This sample comprised unstimulated CD8+ T cells sorted from spleen or lymph node cells, obtained before intestinal transplant. The receptor comes from a human donor who received an intestinal transplant. This chain's CDR3 is CASSLGTSGYEQYF. Here the CDR3 DNA reads TGTGCCAGCTCACTTGGGACTAGCGGTTACGAGCAGTACTTC. Looking up the rest from reference TRBV18 and TRBJ2-7 gives the full variable domain: NAGVMQNPRHLVRRRGQEARLRCSPMKGHSHVYWYRQLPEEGLKFMVYLQKENIIDESGMPKERFSAEFPKEGPSILRIQQVVRGDSAAYFCASSLGTSGYEQYFGPGTRLTVT.